The source of this T cell receptor (beta chain) is a study of T cell changes during pregnancy in multiple sclerosis. Per the germline V gene, CDR1 is LNHNV and CDR2 is YYDKDF (reference sequence). Trimming removed 1 base from V and 4 bases from J; junction bases left unmatched: 6. The CDR3 has 15 amino acids. Measured with immunoSEQ multiplex PCR; TCRdb has only the in-frame clones, and not every one. The table includes about 96,000 clones, 80% to 95% detected once. Sample: peripheral blood, taken in the first trimester of pregnancy. The chain links TRBV15 to TRBJ2-5, with 7 bases that match TRBD1. This clonotype originated in a female donor with multiple sclerosis, enrolled in a pregnancy study. In DNA form, the CDR3 reads TGTGCCACCAGCAGAGGACAGGGAGATTTAGAGACCCAGTACTTC. This translates into CATSRGQGDLETQYF.